This T cell receptor beta chain was recorded in a study of T cells in tuberculosis. Adolescents were screened for latent TB by skin test and IGRA. The CDR3 sequence is 13 residues long. Trimming shortened V by 0 bases and J by 8 bases, and 13 bases separated the two germline ends. Germline CDR1 is GTSNPN and CDR2 is SVGIG (reference sequence). Measured with immunoSEQ multiplex PCR; TCRdb has only the in-frame clones, and not every one. The data contain roughly 40,000 clones, 95% of them seen just once; the ten biggest clones take up around 3.3%. The sample taken for sequencing was PBMCs. This sequence joins TRBV30 and TRBJ1-2; possibly TRBD1 for D (5 bases). The sequence came from a donor between 10 and 35 years old with latent tuberculosis or without tuberculosis infection. As DNA, the CDR3 is TGTGCCTGGAGTGTAGGAGGGGCGCGCGGCTACACCTTC. This codes for CAWSVGGARGYTF.